A selection of T cell receptor beta chains follows, all from one sample in a study of blood T cell repertoires in COVID-19. TCRdb's copy holds only in-frame clones and misses some; the assay was immunoSEQ multiplex PCR. The sample records under 150,000 clones, 70% to 80% being singletons. Sample: peripheral blood. Receptors originate from a man aged 55 to 69 with acute or convalescent COVID-19. CDR3s leave out the opening cysteine and the closing phenylalanine or tryptophan.

TRBV5-4,ASSLETGSFDTIY
TRBV2,ASSETRGRFPNVNTEAF
TRBV2,ASSVESPNSPLH
TRBV7-8,ASSLAGRVHGYT
TRBV7-9,ASSLGGARGT
TRBV19,ASSLAGTGNEKLF
TRBV5-1,ASSPGTSLMYEQF
TRBV3-1/TRBV3-2,ASSQDIGGVGYEQY
TRBV3-1/TRBV3-2,ASSQDFGNQPQH
TRBV20-1,SASGSYEQY